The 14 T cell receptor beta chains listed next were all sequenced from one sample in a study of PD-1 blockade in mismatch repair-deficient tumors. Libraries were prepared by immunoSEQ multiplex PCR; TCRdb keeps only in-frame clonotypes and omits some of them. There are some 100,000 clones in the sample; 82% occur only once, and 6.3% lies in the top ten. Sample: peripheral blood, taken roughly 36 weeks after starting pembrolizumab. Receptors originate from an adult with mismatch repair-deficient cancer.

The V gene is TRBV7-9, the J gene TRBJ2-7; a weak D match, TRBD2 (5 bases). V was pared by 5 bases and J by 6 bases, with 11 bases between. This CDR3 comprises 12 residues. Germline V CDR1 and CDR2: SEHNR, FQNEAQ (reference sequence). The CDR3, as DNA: TGTGCCAGCAGCCGAGAAGCGGCCGAGCAGTACTTC. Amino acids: CASSREAAEQYF.

The CDR3 loop reads CSVDRRGTEAFF. CDR3 sequence (DNA): TGCAGCGTTGATCGTAGGGGCACTGAAGCTTTCTTT. V usage is TRBV29-1 and J usage is TRBJ1-1; D is perhaps TRBD1 (5 bases). Trimming pared 3 bases from V and 4 bases from J, leaving 9 bases between. The length of the CDR3 is 12 residues. CDR1 and CDR2 from the germline V gene are SQVTM and ANQGSEA.

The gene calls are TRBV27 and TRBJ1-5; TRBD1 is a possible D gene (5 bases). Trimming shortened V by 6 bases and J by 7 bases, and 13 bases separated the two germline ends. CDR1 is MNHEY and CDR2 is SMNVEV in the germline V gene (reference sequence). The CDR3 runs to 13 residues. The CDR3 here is CASSLGGDQPQHF. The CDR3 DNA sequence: TGTGCCAGCAGCCTCGGAGGGGACCAGCCCCAGCATTTT.

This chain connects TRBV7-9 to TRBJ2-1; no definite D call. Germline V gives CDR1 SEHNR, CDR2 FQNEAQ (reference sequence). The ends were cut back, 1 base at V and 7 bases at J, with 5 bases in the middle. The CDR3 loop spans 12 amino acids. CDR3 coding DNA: TGTGCCAGCAGCTTAGTACGAAATGAGCAGTTCTTC. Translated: CASSLVRNEQFF.

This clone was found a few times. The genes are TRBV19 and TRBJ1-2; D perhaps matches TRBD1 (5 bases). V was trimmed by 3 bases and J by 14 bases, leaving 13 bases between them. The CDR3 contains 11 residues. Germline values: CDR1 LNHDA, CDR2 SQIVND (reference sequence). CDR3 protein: CASSIGGIVTF. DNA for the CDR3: TGTGCCAGTAGTATCGGGGGGATTGTGACCTTC.

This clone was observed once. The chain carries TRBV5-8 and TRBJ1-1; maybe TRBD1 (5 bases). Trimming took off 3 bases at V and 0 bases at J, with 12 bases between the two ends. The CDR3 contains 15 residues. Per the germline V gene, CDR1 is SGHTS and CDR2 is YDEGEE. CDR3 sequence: CASSYGGIMNTEAFF. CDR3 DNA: TGTGCCAGCAGCTATGGGGGTATTATGAACACTGAAGCTTTCTTT.

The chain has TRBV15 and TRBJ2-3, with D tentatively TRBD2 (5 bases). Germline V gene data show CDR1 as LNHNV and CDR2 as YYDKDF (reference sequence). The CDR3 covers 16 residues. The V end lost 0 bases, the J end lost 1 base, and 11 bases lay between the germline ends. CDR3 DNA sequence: TGTGCCACCAGCAGAGACGAGTTGAGGGGCACAGATACGCAGTATTTT. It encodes CATSRDELRGTDTQYF.

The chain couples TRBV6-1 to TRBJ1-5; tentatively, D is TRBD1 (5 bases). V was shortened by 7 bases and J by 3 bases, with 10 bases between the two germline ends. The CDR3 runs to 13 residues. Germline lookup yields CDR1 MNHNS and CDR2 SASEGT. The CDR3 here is CASNPGPNQPQHF. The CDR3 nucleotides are TGTGCCAGCAATCCGGGGCCCAATCAGCCCCAGCATTTT.

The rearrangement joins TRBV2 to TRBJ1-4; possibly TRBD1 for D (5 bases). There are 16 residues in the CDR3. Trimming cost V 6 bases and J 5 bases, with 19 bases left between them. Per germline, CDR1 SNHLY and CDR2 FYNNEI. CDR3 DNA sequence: TGTGCCAGCAGCAACTTTCCGGGACGGCGGAATGAAAAACTGTTTTTT. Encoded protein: CASSNFPGRRNEKLFF.

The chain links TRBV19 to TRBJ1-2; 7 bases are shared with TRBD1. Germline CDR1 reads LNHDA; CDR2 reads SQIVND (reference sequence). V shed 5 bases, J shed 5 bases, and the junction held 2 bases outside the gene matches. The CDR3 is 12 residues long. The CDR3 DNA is TGTGCCAGTAGTGCCAGGGGGTATGGCTACACCTTC. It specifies CASSARGYGYTF.

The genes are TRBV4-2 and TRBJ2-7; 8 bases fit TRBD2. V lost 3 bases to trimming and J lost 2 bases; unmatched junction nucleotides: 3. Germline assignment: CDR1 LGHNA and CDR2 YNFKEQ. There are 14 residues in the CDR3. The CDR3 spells CASSQSAGAYEQYF. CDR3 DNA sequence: TGTGCCAGCAGCCAGTCAGCGGGAGCCTACGAGCAGTACTTC.

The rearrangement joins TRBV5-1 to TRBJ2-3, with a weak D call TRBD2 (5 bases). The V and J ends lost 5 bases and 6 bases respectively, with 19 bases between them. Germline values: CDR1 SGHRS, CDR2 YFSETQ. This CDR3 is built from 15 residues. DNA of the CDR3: TGCGCCAGCAGTTTCTCGGGGAGTTCTGTCGATACGCAGTATTTT. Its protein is CASSFSGSSVDTQYF.

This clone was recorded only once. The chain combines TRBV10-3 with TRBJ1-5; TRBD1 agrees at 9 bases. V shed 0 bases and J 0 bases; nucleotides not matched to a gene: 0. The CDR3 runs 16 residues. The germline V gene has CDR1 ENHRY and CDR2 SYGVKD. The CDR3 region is CAISESGQGSNQPQHF. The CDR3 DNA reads TGTGCCATCAGTGAGTCGGGACAGGGTAGCAATCAGCCCCAGCATTTT.

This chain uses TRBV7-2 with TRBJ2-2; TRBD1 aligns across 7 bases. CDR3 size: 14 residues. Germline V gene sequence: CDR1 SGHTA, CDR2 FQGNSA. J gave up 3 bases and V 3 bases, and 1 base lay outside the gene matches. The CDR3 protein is CASSLGQYTGELFF. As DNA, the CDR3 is TGTGCCAGCAGCTTGGGACAGTACACCGGGGAGCTGTTTTTT.